These T cell receptor beta chains were read from a single sample in a study of STAT5B mutations in CD4+ large granular lymphocyte leukemia. Method: immunoSEQ multiplex PCR; TCRdb's copy keeps in-frame clones and lacks some. The sample yields 35,000 or so clones, less than 80% seen once. The sequenced material came from CD4+ T cells from blood buffy coats. The receptors come from a human donor in good health. Both conserved end residues are part of each CDR3. D genes are given only for firm matches. Expanded clones are given a class, and other clones once, few, many or no size at all.

D gene,J gene,clone size,V gene,CDR3 DNA,CDR3 protein
.,TRBJ1-4,.,TRBV6-1,TGTGCCAGCCGAGAGGGCCAGCCATATAATGAAAAACTGTTTTTT,CASREGQPYNEKLFF
.,TRBJ1-2,once,TRBV6-5,TGTGCCAGCAGTTACCTGATGGGGGTGGGCTACACCTTC,CASSYLMGVGYTF
TRBD2,TRBJ2-7,.,TRBV28,TGTGCCAGCAGTTCCCCAGGGCGGGGGGGCGACGAGCAGTACTTC,CASSSPGRGGDEQYF
.,TRBJ2-3,.,TRBV6-5,TGTGCCAGCAGTTACTCGGCGGGGGCCGACACAGATACGCAGTATTTT,CASSYSAGADTDTQYF
.,TRBJ2-1,.,TRBV5-1,TGCGCCAGCAGCTTGGCCACGGGGCGGCCAGGAGATGAGCAGTTCTTC,CASSLATGRPGDEQFF
TRBD1,TRBJ1-1,few,TRBV7-2,TGTGCCAGCAGCTTGGGTACAGGGGTGGGCACTGAAGCTTTCTTT,CASSLGTGVGTEAFF
.,TRBJ1-2,.,TRBV25-1,TGTGCCAGCAGTGGGAGAGTGGGGGGCCGTAACTATGGCTACACCTTC,CASSGRVGGRNYGYTF
.,TRBJ1-5,.,TRBV7-2,TGTGCCAGCAGCCCGGGGGAGAGTGGTCAGCCCCAGCATTTT,CASSPGESGQPQHF
.,TRBJ2-5,.,TRBV9,TGTGCCAGCAGCCAAAGTGGGGGACGAGAGACCCAGTACTTC,CASSQSGGRETQYF
.,TRBJ2-3,.,TRBV7-2,TGTGCCAGCAGCCCCAGCACAGATACGCAGTATTTT,CASSPSTDTQYF
.,TRBJ2-5,.,TRBV7-2,TGTGCCAGCAGCTCCCAGGGATTACTTCCCGGAGAGACCCAGTACTTC,CASSSQGLLPGETQYF